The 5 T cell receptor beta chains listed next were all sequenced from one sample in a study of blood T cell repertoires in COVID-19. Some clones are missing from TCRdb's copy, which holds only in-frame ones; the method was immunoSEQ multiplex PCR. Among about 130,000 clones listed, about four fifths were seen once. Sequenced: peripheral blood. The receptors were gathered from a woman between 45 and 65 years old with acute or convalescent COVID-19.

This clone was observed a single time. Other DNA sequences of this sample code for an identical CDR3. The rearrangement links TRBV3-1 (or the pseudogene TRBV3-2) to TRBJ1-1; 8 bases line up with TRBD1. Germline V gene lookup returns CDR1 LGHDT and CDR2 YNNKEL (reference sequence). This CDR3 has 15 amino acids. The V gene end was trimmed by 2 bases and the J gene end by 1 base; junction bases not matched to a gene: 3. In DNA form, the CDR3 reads TGTGCCAGCAGCCAATCTGGACAGGGGAACACTGAAGCTTTCTTT. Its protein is CASSQSGQGNTEAFF.

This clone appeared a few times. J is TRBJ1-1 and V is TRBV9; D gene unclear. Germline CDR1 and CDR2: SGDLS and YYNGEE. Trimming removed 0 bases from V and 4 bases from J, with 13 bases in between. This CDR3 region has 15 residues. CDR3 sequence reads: CASSVDPTPSTEAFF. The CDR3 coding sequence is TGTGCCAGCAGCGTAGATCCCACCCCTAGCACTGAAGCTTTCTTT.

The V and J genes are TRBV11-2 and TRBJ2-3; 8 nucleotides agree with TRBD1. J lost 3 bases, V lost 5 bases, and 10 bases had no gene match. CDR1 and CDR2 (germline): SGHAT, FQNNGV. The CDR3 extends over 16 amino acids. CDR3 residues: CASSTGTGDGTDTQYF. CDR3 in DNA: TGTGCCAGCAGCACCGGGACAGGTGATGGAACAGATACGCAGTATTTT.

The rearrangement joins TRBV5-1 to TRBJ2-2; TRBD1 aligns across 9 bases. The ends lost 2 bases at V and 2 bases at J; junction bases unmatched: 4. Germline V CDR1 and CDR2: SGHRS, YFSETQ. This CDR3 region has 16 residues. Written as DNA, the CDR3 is TGCGCCAGCAGCTTAAAGGGACAGGGCAACACCGGGGAGCTGTTTTTT. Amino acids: CASSLKGQGNTGELFF. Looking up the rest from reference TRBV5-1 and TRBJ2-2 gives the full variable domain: KAGVTQTPRYLIKTRGQQVTLSCSPISGHRSVSWYQQTPGQGLQFLFEYFSETQRNKGNFPGRFSGRQFSNSRSEMNVSTLELGDSALYLCASSLKGQGNTGELFFGEGSRLTVL.

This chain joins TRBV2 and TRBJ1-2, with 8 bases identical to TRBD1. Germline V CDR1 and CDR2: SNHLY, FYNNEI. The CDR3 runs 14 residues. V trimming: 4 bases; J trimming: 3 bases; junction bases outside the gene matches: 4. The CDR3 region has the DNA TGTGCCAGCAGTGGCGCCAGGGGGCACTATGGCTACACCTTC. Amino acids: CASSGARGHYGYTF.